This T cell receptor beta chain emerged from a study of OX40 agonist ivuxolimab in advanced cancers. Turning to the study itself: Three individuals attained partial responses, comprising one hepatocellular carcinoma case and two cutaneous melanoma cases. Findings and limits, study-wide: Within 6 weeks, CD4+ and CD8+ blood T cells expanded clonally at 0.1 to 3.0 mg/kg. Part of the nonresponder group also had normalized T-cell clonal expansion that was low. Among the lowest levels of clonal expansion were found in partial responders at 0.1-3.0 mg/kg.

Concerning this clone itself: The antigen remains undetermined.

This table comes from immunoSEQ multiplex PCR, and its TCRdb copy is limited to in-frame clones, with some not included. The data contain about 52,000 clones, 80% to 85% of them singletons. Per the germline V gene, CDR1 is SGHRS and CDR2 is YFSETQ. V was pared by 6 bases and J by 8 bases, with 5 bases of the junction left unmatched. The CDR3 sequence is 14 residues long. Sequencing was performed on CD4+ or CD8+ T cells sorted from blood, taken in a trial of the OX40 agonist ivuxolimab. The receptor was isolated from an adult with an advanced solid tumor such as melanoma, head and neck, liver or kidney cancer. This rearrangement joins TRBV5-1 to TRBJ1-4; TRBD1 matches 12 bases. The CDR3 is CASKIGTGGEKLFF. The CDR3 nucleotides read TGCGCCAGCAAGATCGGGACAGGGGGCGAAAAACTGTTTTTT.